A selection of T cell receptor beta chains follows, all from one sample in a study of graft-versus-host responses after intestinal transplantation. Libraries were prepared by immunoSEQ multiplex PCR; TCRdb keeps only in-frame clonotypes and omits some of them. Of about 25,000 clones in the sample, approximately 40% were seen once. The starting material was alloreactive CD4+ T cells from a mixed lymphocyte reaction culture, obtained before intestinal transplant. These receptors all come from a human patient who received an intestinal transplant. The CDR3 runs from the conserved cysteine through the conserved F or W. Each record gives: CDR3 protein, J gene, V gene.

CDR3: CAWSIGGGYTF
J: TRBJ1-2
V: TRBV30

CDR3: CASSVEYQETQYF
J: TRBJ2-5
V: TRBV5-1

CDR3: CASSLETGVNTEAFF
J: TRBJ1-1
V: TRBV5-1

CDR3: CASSSPGQGSAYGYTF
J: TRBJ1-2
V: TRBV5-4

CDR3: CASSQEPAGAYNEQFF
J: TRBJ2-1
V: TRBV4-2

CDR3: CASSRWEQYF
J: TRBJ2-7
V: TRBV28

CDR3: CSARFRYEQYF
J: TRBJ2-7
V: TRBV20-1

CDR3: CASSGLAADHNEQFF
J: TRBJ2-1
V: TRBV10-1

CDR3: CASSLVRGGSDTQYF
J: TRBJ2-3
V: TRBV7-2

CDR3: CASSPGEYGYTF
J: TRBJ1-2
V: TRBV5-6

CDR3: CASSLGYRYQETQYF
J: TRBJ2-5
V: TRBV7-6

CDR3: CASSPRTGAYEQYF
J: TRBJ2-7
V: TRBV6-6

CDR3: CASSLDRVGGYTF
J: TRBJ1-2
V: TRBV5-1

CDR3: CASSLAIAGASEQYF
J: TRBJ2-7
V: TRBV7-6

CDR3: CASSPPFNYGYTF
J: TRBJ1-2
V: TRBV28

CDR3: CASSTPGGTDTQYF
J: TRBJ2-3
V: TRBV7-2